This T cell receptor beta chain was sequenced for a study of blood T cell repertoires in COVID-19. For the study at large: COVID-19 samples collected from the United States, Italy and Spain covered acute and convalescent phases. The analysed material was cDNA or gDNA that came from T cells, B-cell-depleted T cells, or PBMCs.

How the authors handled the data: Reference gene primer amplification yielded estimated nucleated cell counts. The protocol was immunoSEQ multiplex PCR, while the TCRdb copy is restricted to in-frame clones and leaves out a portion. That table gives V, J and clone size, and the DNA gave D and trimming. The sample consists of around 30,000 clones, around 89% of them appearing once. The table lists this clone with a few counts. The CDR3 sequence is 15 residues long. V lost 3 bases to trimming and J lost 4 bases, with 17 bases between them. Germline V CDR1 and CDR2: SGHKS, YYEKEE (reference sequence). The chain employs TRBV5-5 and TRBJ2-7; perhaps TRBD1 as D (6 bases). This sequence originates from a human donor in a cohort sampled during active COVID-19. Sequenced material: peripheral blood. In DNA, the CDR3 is TGTGCCAGCAGCTCGTACTTTCCAGGGGTATACGAGCAGTACTTC. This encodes CASSSYFPGVYEQYF.